The present entry profiles one T cell receptor (beta chain) with its context. This sample is drawn from a study of T cell changes during pregnancy in multiple sclerosis. Germline lookup yields CDR1 MGHRA and CDR2 YSYEKL. The germline V and J ends were trimmed by 1 base and 0 bases, with 7 bases remaining between them. This CDR3 has 14 residues. Clones were sequenced by immunoSEQ multiplex PCR, and TCRdb holds only the in-frame ones, with some missing. The data show 44,000 or so clones, around nine tenths seen once. The sequences come from CD8+ T cells from peripheral blood mononuclear cells, collected after pregnancy. The rearrangement uses TRBV4-1 and TRBJ2-7, with D hard to call. The receptor was derived from a female donor in good health, enrolled as a control in a pregnancy study. This CDR3 reads CASSQGAVSYEQYF. CDR3 sequence (DNA): TGCGCCAGCAGCCAAGGGGCAGTCTCCTACGAGCAGTACTTC.